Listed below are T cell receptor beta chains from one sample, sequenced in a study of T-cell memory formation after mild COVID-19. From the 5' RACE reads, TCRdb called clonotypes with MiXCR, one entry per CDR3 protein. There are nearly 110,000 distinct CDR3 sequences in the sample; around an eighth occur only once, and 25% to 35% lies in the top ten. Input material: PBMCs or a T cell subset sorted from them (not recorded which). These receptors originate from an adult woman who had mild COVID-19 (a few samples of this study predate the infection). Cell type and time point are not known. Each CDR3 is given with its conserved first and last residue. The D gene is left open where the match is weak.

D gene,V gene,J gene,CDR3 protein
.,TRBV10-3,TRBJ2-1,CAISLGGSGEQFF
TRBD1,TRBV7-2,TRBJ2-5,CASSLPTGSGETQYF
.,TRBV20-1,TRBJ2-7,CSAREGGAGTYEQYF
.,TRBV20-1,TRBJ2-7,CSASSGGAYEQYF
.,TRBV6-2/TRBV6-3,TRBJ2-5,CASSYDRWETQYF
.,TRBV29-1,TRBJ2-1,CSVEVRNNEQFF
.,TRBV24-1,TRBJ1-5,CATSDSLRERGQPQHF
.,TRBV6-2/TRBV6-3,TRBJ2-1,CASSYSRLNEQFF
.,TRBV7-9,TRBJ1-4,CASSSLWAEKLFF
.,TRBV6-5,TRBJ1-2,CASTRASNYGYTF
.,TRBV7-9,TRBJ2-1,CASSFRTETDNEQFF
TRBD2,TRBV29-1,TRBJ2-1,CSCGAGGWDEQFF
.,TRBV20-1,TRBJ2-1,CSVRGLNEQFF
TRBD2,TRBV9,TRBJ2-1,CASSVAASGSYEQFF
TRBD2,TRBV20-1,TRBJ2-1,CSAQTSVGFLDNEQFF
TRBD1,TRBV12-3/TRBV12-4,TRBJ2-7,CASSPSPGQTYEQYF
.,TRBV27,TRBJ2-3,CASSLFTGFTDTQYF
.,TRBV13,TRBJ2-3,CASSPQRAASTDTQYF
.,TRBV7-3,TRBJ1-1,CASSLKVGTNMNTEAFF
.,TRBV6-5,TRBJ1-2,CASTQPNRANYGYTF
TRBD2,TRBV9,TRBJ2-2,CASSVESSGTGELFF
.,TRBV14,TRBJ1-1,CASSHFTGRNTEAFF
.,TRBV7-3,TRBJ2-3,CASSDTTGHHTDTQYF
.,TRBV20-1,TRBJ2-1,CSARDQWLSPRGSYNEQFF
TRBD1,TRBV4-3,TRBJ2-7,CASSQDRQGGTEQYF
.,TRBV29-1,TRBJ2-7,CSVEGLQYEQYF
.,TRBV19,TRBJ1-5,CASSIRDSNQPQHF